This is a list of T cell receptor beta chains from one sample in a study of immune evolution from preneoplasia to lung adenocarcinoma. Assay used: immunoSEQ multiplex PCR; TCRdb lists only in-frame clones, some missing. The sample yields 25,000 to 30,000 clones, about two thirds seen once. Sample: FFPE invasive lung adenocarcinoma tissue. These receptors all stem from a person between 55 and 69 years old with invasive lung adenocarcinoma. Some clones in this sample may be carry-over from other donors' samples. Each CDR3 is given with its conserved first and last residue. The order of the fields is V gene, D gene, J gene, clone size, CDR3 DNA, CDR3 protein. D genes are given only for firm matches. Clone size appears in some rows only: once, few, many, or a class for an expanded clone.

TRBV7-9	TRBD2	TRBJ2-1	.	TGTGCCAGCAGCCCGGGGACTAGCGGGTACCTAGGCAATGAGCAGTTCTTC	CASSPGTSGYLGNEQFF
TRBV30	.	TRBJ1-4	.	TGTGCCTGGAGTGCCGAGTCCGGGGTAGGGGAAAAACTGTTTTTT	CAWSAESGVGEKLFF
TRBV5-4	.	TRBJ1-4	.	TGTGCCAGCAGCCCCCGACCGGACATCGGGGAAAAACTGTTTTTT	CASSPRPDIGEKLFF
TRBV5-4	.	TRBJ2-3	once	TGTGCCAGCAGCGGGACTTCGCGCCCGACAGATACGCAGTATTTT	CASSGTSRPTDTQYF
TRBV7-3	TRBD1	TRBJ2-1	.	TGTGCCAGCAGCTTGACAGGGAGAATGGGCGATGAGCAGTTCTTC	CASSLTGRMGDEQFF
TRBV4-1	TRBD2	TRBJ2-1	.	TGCGCCAGCAGCCAAGCTAGCGGGAACTACAATGAGCAGTTCTTC	CASSQASGNYNEQFF
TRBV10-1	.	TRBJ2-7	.	TGCGCCAGCAGTAAGAACAGGGACTCGGGGGAGCAGTACTTC	CASSKNRDSGEQYF
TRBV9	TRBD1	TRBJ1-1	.	TGTGCCAGCAGCGCGAGACAGGGGCACACTGAAGCTTTCTTT	CASSARQGHTEAFF
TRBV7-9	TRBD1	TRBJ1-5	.	TGTGCCAGCAGCTTAGGTGGACAGGGCAATCAGCCCCAGCATTTT	CASSLGGQGNQPQHF
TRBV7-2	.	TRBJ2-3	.	TGTGCCAGCAGCTTTTATCGCAACACAGATACGCAGTATTTT	CASSFYRNTDTQYF
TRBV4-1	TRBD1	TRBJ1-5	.	TGCGCCAGCAGCCAATTAACAGGGGGCACTGGCAATCAGCCCCAGCATTTT	CASSQLTGGTGNQPQHF
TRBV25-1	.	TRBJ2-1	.	TGTGCCAGCAGTGATGGTGACACAGGGTACAATGAGCAGTTCTTC	CASSDGDTGYNEQFF
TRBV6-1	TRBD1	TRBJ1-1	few	TGTGCCAGCAGGGGACAGGAGACGAACACTGAAGCTTTCTTT	CASRGQETNTEAFF
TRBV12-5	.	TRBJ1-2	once	TGTGCTAGTGGTTTGGTAAAGGGACTCTCTTATGGCTACACCTTC	CASGLVKGLSYGYTF
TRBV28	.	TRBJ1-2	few	TGTGCCAGCAGTTCCGAAATCTATGGCTACACCTTC	CASSSEIYGYTF
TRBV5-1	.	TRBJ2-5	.	TGCGCCAGCAGCCCACAGGGCGGGACCCAGTACTTC	CASSPQGGTQYF
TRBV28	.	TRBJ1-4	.	TGTGCCAGCAGTACTGACCTAAACGGAGGAAAACTGTTTTTT	CASSTDLNGGKLFF
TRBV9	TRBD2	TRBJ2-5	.	TGTGCCAGCAGCGCTAGGGGAGGGGCCCAGTACTTC	CASSARGGAQYF
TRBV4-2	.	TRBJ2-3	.	TGTGCCAGCAGAACCGGTATGCAAGTCAGCACAGATACGCAGTATTTT	CASRTGMQVSTDTQYF
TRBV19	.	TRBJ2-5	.	TGTGCCAGTAGTTTTGCGGGGAGTCGGACCCAGTACTTC	CASSFAGSRTQYF
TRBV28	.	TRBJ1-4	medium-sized	TGTGCCAGCAGTTTGTCAGGGGACCGTGAAAAACTGTTTTTT	CASSLSGDREKLFF
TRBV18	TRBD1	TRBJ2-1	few	TGTGCCAGCTCGCTCGGGACAGATGTATTCGATGAGCAGTTCTTC	CASSLGTDVFDEQFF
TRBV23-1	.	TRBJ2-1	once	TGCGCCAGCAGTCAACCCCCCGGCGTGAGCTCCTACAATGAGCAGTTCTTC	CASSQPPGVSSYNEQFF
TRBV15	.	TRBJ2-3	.	TGTGCCACCAGCAGAGAAGCCTATACGCAGTATTTT	CATSREAYTQYF
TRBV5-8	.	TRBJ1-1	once	TGTGCATCCCAACGTGCGGGGTCCTCTTACACTGAAGCTTTCTTT	CASQRAGSSYTEAFF
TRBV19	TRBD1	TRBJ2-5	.	TGTGCCAGTAGTATCGTTCAAGGGGGCAGAGAGACCCAGTACTTC	CASSIVQGGRETQYF
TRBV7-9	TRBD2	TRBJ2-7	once	TGTGCCAGCAGCTTAGTTACTAGCGGGAGACACGAGCAGTACTTC	CASSLVTSGRHEQYF
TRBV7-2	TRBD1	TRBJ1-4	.	TGTGCCAGCAGCCCAGGACCAAGACAGGGGCCAACTAATGAAAAACTGTTTTTT	CASSPGPRQGPTNEKLFF